The 8 T cell receptor beta chains below all came from one sample that was sequenced in a study of T cell clonality in common variable immunodeficiency. TCRdb's copy holds only in-frame clones and misses some; the assay was immunoSEQ multiplex PCR. The sample gives about 66,000 clones, none seen only once, and the top ten clones hold 1.7%. Sequenced sample: peripheral blood mononuclear cells. The source is a person aged 18-70 years in good health.

This clone was seen ten or more times. The read ends 3 residues before the CDR3 terminus; that terminus is restored from the germline J gene. This rearrangement joins TRBV10-3 to TRBJ1-4; possible D gene TRBD1, 6 bases. The CDR3 sequence is 14 residues long. Trimming cost V 10 bases and J 7 bases, with 19 bases left between them. Germline V lookup: CDR1 ENHRY, CDR2 SYGVKD. The CDR3 bases that were read are TGTGCCAGCTCGACAGATCAAGGGGGTGAAAAA. Its translation is CASSTDQGGEK. The complete CDR3 reads CASSTDQGGEKLFF.

This clone was recorded many times. The CDR3 extends 3 residues past the end of the read, so its final part is completed from the germline J gene. The gene calls are TRBV7-9 and TRBJ1-4; D is perhaps TRBD1 (6 bases). With 4 bases removed from V and 2 bases from J, the gap between germline ends came to 11 bases. Germline V gene data show CDR1 as SEHNR and CDR2 as FQNEAQ (reference sequence). The CDR3 covers 15 residues. The CDR3: CASSSRQETNEKLFF. CDR3 DNA (partial): TGTGCCAGCAGCTCTAGACAGGAGACTAATGAAAAA.

There are many counts of this clone. The read stops 3 residues short of the end of the CDR3; the missing end is completed from the germline J gene. V and J are TRBV19 and TRBJ2-5; 7 bases align to TRBD2. Trimming removed 6 bases from V and 4 bases from J; junction bases left unmatched: 14. Germline V gene lookup returns CDR1 LNHDA and CDR2 SQIVND (reference sequence). The length of the CDR3 is 16 residues. CDR3 bases read: TGTGCCAGTAGCCTCATCCACGCGGGAGTTGGAGAGACC. Translating gives CASSLIHAGVGET. The whole CDR3 sequence reads CASSLIHAGVGETQYF.

This clone appeared many times. The part of the CDR3 DNA that was read is TGCGCCAGCAGCCCGGGACAGGGCTATGATGAG. This gives the protein CASSPGQGYDE. The full CDR3 protein is CASSPGQGYDEQFF. This chain links TRBV5-1 with TRBJ2-1; 9 nucleotides align to TRBD1. Read sequence stops 3 residues before the CDR3 end, and the germline J gene provides the missing end. The CDR3 covers 14 residues. V gave up 4 bases and J gave up 8 bases; unmatched junction bases: 7. Germline lookup yields CDR1 SGHRS and CDR2 YFSETQ.

This clone was seen at least ten times. Compared with germline, one end of the junction differs, possibly owing to a read error. The read falls 3 residues short of the CDR3 end, and the missing part is taken from the germline J gene. V usage is TRBV12-5 and J usage is TRBJ2-1; unclear D gene. From germline, CDR1 is LGHNT and CDR2 FRNRAP. CDR3 length equals 16 residues. CDR3 residues: CASGLVLGQTYNEQFF. The sequenced CDR3 bases are TGTGCTAGTGGTTTGGTACTTGGGCAGACCTATAATGAG.

This clone was observed at least ten times. The CDR3 end is not reached by the read, which stops 3 residues before it; the germline J gene fills it in. The chain carries TRBV27 and TRBJ2-1; tentative D call: TRBD1 (6 bases). This CDR3 has 13 amino acids. V dropped 5 bases and J dropped 4 bases, with 9 bases sitting between them. The germline V gene encodes CDR1 MNHEY and CDR2 SMNVEV (reference sequence). Incomplete CDR3 DNA: TGTGCCAGCAGTCACGACAGGTACAATGAG. Its translation is CASSHDRYNE. The full CDR3 protein reads CASSHDRYNEQFF.

Ten or more counts support this clone. The read gets to within 3 residues of the CDR3 end, and the germline J gene fills in the rest. The V call is TRBV7-9, the J call TRBJ2-1, with D unresolved. Trimming pared 3 bases from V and 5 bases from J, leaving 8 bases between. Germline V gene sequence: CDR1 SEHNR, CDR2 FQNEAQ (reference sequence). The CDR3 runs 13 residues. Partial CDR3 DNA: TGTGCCAGCAGCTTTGGTCAGAACAATGAG. It encodes CASSFGQNNE. In full, the CDR3 reads CASSFGQNNEQFF.

On this clone itself: Read data end 3 residues before the CDR3 end; the end is taken from the germline J gene. J is TRBJ2-4 and V is TRBV2, with a weak D call TRBD1 (6 bases). V was pared by 8 bases and J by 0 bases, with 26 bases between. Germline CDR1 reads SNHLY; CDR2 reads FYNNEI. This CDR3 spans 19 amino acids. The CDR3 DNA, read in part, is TGTGCCAGCTTTGACTGGGGACACCAAAACTCCCTAGCCAAAAACATT. This sequence encodes CASFDWGHQNSLAKNI. The complete CDR3 reads CASFDWGHQNSLAKNIQYF.